The 30 T cell receptor beta chains below were found in one sample sequenced in a study of T cell changes during pregnancy in multiple sclerosis. Only in-frame clones appear in the TCRdb table, and some are missing; sequencing was by immunoSEQ multiplex PCR. Of 70,000 or so clones in the sample, roughly 91% were seen once. The sample here was peripheral blood, taken in the third trimester of pregnancy. The origin of the receptors is a female donor in good health, enrolled as a control in a pregnancy study.

V usage is TRBV6-1 and J usage is TRBJ1-5, with TRBD1 identical over 9 bases. CDR1 and CDR2 (germline): MNHNS, SASEGT. The CDR3 extends over 15 amino acids. The junction had 6 bases not matched to a gene; V was cut back by 4 bases and J by 5 bases. The CDR3 region is CASSGTGVGDQPQHF. The CDR3 nucleotides read TGTGCCAGCAGTGGGACAGGGGTCGGGGATCAGCCCCAGCATTTT.

The rearrangement links TRBV5-1 to TRBJ1-1, with D possibly TRBD1 on 5 matching bases. V was clipped by 4 bases and J by 7 bases, with 14 bases between them. CDR1 is SGHRS and CDR2 is YFSETQ in the germline V gene. This CDR3 is 13 amino acids long. The CDR3 region has the DNA TGCGCCAGCAGCGCAATTCAGGGACTTGAAGCTTTCTTT. It translates to CASSAIQGLEAFF.

This clone has a single count. The V gene is TRBV7-9, the J gene TRBJ1-1, with D possibly being TRBD1 (5 bases). The CDR3 length is 15 residues. Germline values: CDR1 SEHNR, CDR2 FQNEAQ (reference sequence). V gave up 5 bases and J gave up 0 bases, with 13 bases separating them. The CDR3 DNA reads as TGTGCCAGCAGCCCCGGGGGGGTTATGAACACTGAAGCTTTCTTT. Translation: CASSPGGVMNTEAFF. Looking up the rest from reference TRBV7-9 and TRBJ1-1 gives the full variable domain: DTGVSQNPRHKITKRGQNVTFRCDPISEHNRLYWYRQTLGQGPEFLTYFQNEAQLEKSRLLSDRFSAERPKGSFSTLEIQRTEQGDSAMYLCASSPGGVMNTEAFFGQGTRLTVV.

The rearrangement uses TRBV5-6 and TRBJ1-2; no clear D gene. Germline CDR1 and CDR2: SGHDT and YYEEEE. Trimming stripped 4 bases from V and 5 bases from J, with 15 bases between. This CDR3 is 14 amino acids long. As DNA, the CDR3 is TGTGCCAGCAGCGCCCCCGCGGTTAGTTATGGCTACACCTTC. This encodes CASSAPAVSYGYTF.

The chain employs TRBV5-1 and TRBJ2-1; 9 bases agree with TRBD1. Germline CDR1 reads SGHRS; CDR2 reads YFSETQ. V trimming: 3 bases; J trimming: 7 bases; junction bases outside the gene matches: 8. This CDR3 comprises 15 residues. This CDR3 is CASSSTGGARNEQFF. The CDR3 DNA follows: TGCGCCAGCAGCTCCACAGGGGGCGCTAGGAATGAGCAGTTCTTC.

The chain is built from TRBV4-2 and TRBJ2-7, with TRBD1 matching over 7 bases. The length of the CDR3 is 14 residues. Trimming cost V 3 bases and J 4 bases; bases outside gene matches: 6. Germline-derived CDR1 and CDR2 are LGHNA and YNFKEQ. The CDR3 DNA sequence: TGTGCCAGCAGCCACTGGGACAGAGAGTACGAGCAGTACTTC. Amino acid sequence: CASSHWDREYEQYF.

The CDR3 nucleotides are TGTGCCAGCAGCTTTGGGACAGGGTATGGCTACACCTTC. Translated: CASSFGTGYGYTF. V gene TRBV5-4 combines with J gene TRBJ1-2; 9 bases agree with TRBD1. Germline CDR1 SGHNT, CDR2 YYREEE (reference sequence). Losses at the gene ends were 2 bases for V and 5 bases for J; bases not matched to a gene: 1. The CDR3 is 13 amino acids.

The chain joins TRBV5-1 to TRBJ2-2, with TRBD1 matching 8 bases. Per germline, CDR1 SGHRS and CDR2 YFSETQ. CDR3 length equals 15 residues. The V and J ends lost 4 bases and 0 bases, in that order; junction bases with no gene match: 2. This CDR3 is CASSGRGPNTGELFF. CDR3 nucleotides: TGCGCCAGCAGCGGCAGGGGGCCGAACACCGGGGAGCTGTTTTTT.

This clone showed up just once. The chain uses TRBV25-1 and TRBJ2-3; TRBD1 matches 8 bases. The germline V gene has CDR1 MGHDK and CDR2 SYGVNS. The length of the CDR3 is 15 residues. The V segment lost 8 bases and the J segment 4 bases; nucleotides outside the gene matches: 11. The CDR3 sequence is CASEDREVMADTQYF. In DNA form, the CDR3 reads TGTGCCAGCGAGGACAGGGAGGTTATGGCAGATACGCAGTATTTT. Supplemented by reference TRBV25-1 and TRBJ2-3, the full variable domain reads EADIYQTPRYLVIGTGKKITLECSQTMGHDKMYWYQQDPGMELHLIHYSYGVNSTEKGDLSSESTVSRIRTEHFPLTLESARPSHTSQYLCASEDREVMADTQYFGPGTRLTVL.

The V gene is TRBV25-1, the J gene TRBJ2-2, with D maybe TRBD2 (7 bases). The CDR3 length is 16 residues. Per germline, CDR1 MGHDK and CDR2 SYGVNS. V lost 5 bases to trimming and J lost 6 bases, with 19 bases between them. The CDR3 bases are TGTGCCAGCAGTTCAGGGTGGGGGCGGGAGCCCGGGGAGCTGTTTTTT. Its protein product is CASSSGWGREPGELFF.

The gene calls are TRBV5-1 and TRBJ2-7, with 9 bases aligning to TRBD2. Germline V gene data show CDR1 as SGHRS and CDR2 as YFSETQ. The CDR3 is made up of 14 amino acids. Losses at the gene ends were 4 bases for V and 1 base for J; bases not matched to a gene: 3. CDR3 DNA: TGCGCCAGCAGCGTTACTAGCGGGTCCTACGAGCAGTACTTC. Its translation is CASSVTSGSYEQYF.

This chain links TRBV5-1 with TRBJ2-7; no reliable D call. This CDR3 region has 15 residues. Trimming shortened V by 0 bases and J by 4 bases, and 14 bases separated the two germline ends. Germline V gene data show CDR1 as SGHRS and CDR2 as YFSETQ. CDR3 sequence: CASSLDSNSAYEQYF. In DNA form, the CDR3 reads TGCGCCAGCAGCTTGGATTCCAATTCAGCGTACGAGCAGTACTTC.

The chain couples TRBV16 to TRBJ1-6; D not certain. CDR1 and CDR2 (germline): KGHSY, FQNENV. V was clipped by 0 bases and J by 0 bases, with 6 bases between them. This CDR3 has 16 amino acids. CDR3 sequence: CASSQSGSSYNSPLHF. DNA for the CDR3: TGTGCCAGCAGCCAATCCGGGAGCTCCTATAATTCACCCCTCCACTTT. Supplemented by reference TRBV16 and TRBJ1-6, the full variable domain reads GEEVAQTPKHLVRGEGQKAKLYCAPIKGHSYVFWYQQVLKNEFKFLISFQNENVFDETGMPKERFSAKCLPNSPCSLEIQATKLEDSAVYFCASSQSGSSYNSPLHFGNGTRLTVT.

The V gene is TRBV7-2, the J gene TRBJ2-1; D possibly corresponds to TRBD2 (5 bases). CDR3 length equals 13 residues. V lost 5 bases and J 9 bases, leaving 14 bases between the germline ends. Per germline, CDR1 SGHTA and CDR2 FQGNSA. CDR3 in DNA: TGTGCCAGCAGCGATAGACCTGGACTTGAGCAGTTCTTC. Amino acids: CASSDRPGLEQFF.

This chain joins TRBV7-6 and TRBJ2-7; 9 positions match TRBD1. Germline-derived CDR1 and CDR2 are SGHVS and FNYEAQ. The CDR3 runs 14 residues. V lost 5 bases, J lost 5 bases, and 7 bases stayed unmatched. CDR3 nucleotide sequence: TGTGCCAGCAGCGGGGGGACAGGGATGCACGAGCAGTACTTC. This encodes CASSGGTGMHEQYF. The complete variable domain, with remaining parts taken from reference TRBV7-6 and TRBJ2-7, reads GAGVSQSPRYKVTKRGQDVALRCDPISGHVSLYWYRQALGQGPEFLTYFNYEAQQDKSGLPNDRFSAERPEGSISTLTIQRTEQRDSAMYRCASSGGTGMHEQYFGPGTRLTVT.

The chain combines TRBV18 with TRBJ2-5; D perhaps matches TRBD2 (6 bases). The CDR3 extends over 14 amino acids. Trimming left V 3 bases short and J 2 bases short, with 10 bases between. Germline loops: CDR1 KGHSH, CDR2 LQKENI. The CDR3 loop reads CASSPAGTQETQYF. DNA for the CDR3: TGTGCCAGCTCACCTGCGGGGACGCAAGAGACCCAGTACTTC.

The chain couples TRBV6-5 to TRBJ1-2, with 9 bases lining up with TRBD1. Germline trimming cut 6 bases from V and 5 bases from J; bases unmatched to any gene: 7. The CDR3 extends over 14 amino acids. CDR1 and CDR2 (germline): MNHEY, SVGAGI. DNA for the CDR3: TGTGCCAGCAGGCCTCCGGGACAGGGTTATGGCTACACCTTC. Protein sequence: CASRPPGQGYGYTF.

The chain links TRBV2 to TRBJ1-2; no clear D gene. Germline CDR1 is SNHLY and CDR2 is FYNNEI. The V end lost 4 bases, the J end lost 6 bases, and 15 bases lay between the germline ends. There are 14 residues in the CDR3. CDR3 amino acids: CASSVLVEGNGYTF. CDR3 coding DNA: TGTGCCAGCAGTGTGTTGGTGGAGGGAAATGGCTACACCTTC.

CDR3 coding DNA: TGTGCCAGCAGCCCTCGAGGTGGCAGATTCTACGAGCAGTACTTC. Residues: CASSPRGGRFYEQYF. The chain couples TRBV7-2 to TRBJ2-7; D is unresolved. The ends were cut back, 5 bases at V and 3 bases at J, with 17 bases in the middle. CDR1 SGHTA and CDR2 FQGNSA come from the germline V gene. The CDR3 covers 15 residues.

The chain combines TRBV5-4 with TRBJ2-1; D is ambiguous. V gave up 4 bases and J gave up 0 bases, with 14 bases separating them. In germline, CDR1 is SGHNT, CDR2 YYREEE (reference sequence). The CDR3 length is 16 residues. CDR3 residues: CASSAYSGSSYNEQFF. Written as DNA, the CDR3 is TGTGCCAGCAGCGCCTACTCCGGTAGCTCCTACAATGAGCAGTTCTTC.

CDR3: CASIFRGSNYGYTF. CDR3 DNA: TGTGCCAGTATCTTCCGAGGGTCCAACTATGGCTACACCTTC. This chain uses TRBV19 with TRBJ1-2; D call uncertain. Germline-derived CDR1 and CDR2 are LNHDA and SQIVND (reference sequence). The CDR3 spans 14 residues. Trimming took 7 bases from V and 2 from J, leaving 14 bases between them.

V gene TRBV19 combines with J gene TRBJ1-5; TRBD1 aligns across 9 bases. Losses at the gene ends were 5 bases for V and 2 bases for J; bases not matched to a gene: 13. CDR1 LNHDA and CDR2 SQIVND come from the germline V gene (reference sequence). The CDR3 extends over 18 amino acids. This chain's CDR3 is CASSSRGDRAGGNQPQHF. DNA for the CDR3: TGTGCCAGTAGTTCCCGAGGGGACAGGGCGGGGGGCAATCAGCCCCAGCATTTT.

The chain is built from TRBV14 and TRBJ1-1; D may be TRBD1 (6 bases). The CDR3 extends over 16 amino acids. V was shortened by 3 bases and J by 0 bases, with 14 bases between the two germline ends. Germline V gene data show CDR1 as SGHDN and CDR2 as FVKESK. CDR3 protein: CASSQGRGHMNTEAFF. Here the CDR3 DNA reads TGTGCCAGCAGCCAGGGGAGGGGACACATGAACACTGAAGCTTTCTTT.

CDR3: CASSLGWGADYGYTF. CDR3 nucleotides: TGCGCCAGCAGCTTGGGATGGGGCGCCGACTATGGCTACACCTTC. The chain has TRBV5-1 and TRBJ1-2, with TRBD1 as a possible D gene (5 bases). This CDR3 has 15 residues. Germline CDR1 and CDR2: SGHRS and YFSETQ. V was clipped by 0 bases and J by 3 bases, with 12 bases between them.

The chain couples TRBV18 to TRBJ1-1; the D gene is possibly TRBD1 (5 bases). This CDR3 is 13 amino acids long. Per germline, CDR1 KGHSH and CDR2 LQKENI. Trimming removed 5 bases from V and 1 base from J, with 8 bases in between. The CDR3 here is CASSWGGNTEAFF. CDR3 nucleotide sequence: TGTGCCAGCTCATGGGGGGGGAACACTGAAGCTTTCTTT.

For the CDR3, the DNA is TGCGCCAGCAGCCCGGTAGCGGGCTCCTACGAGCAGTACTTC. Its translation: CASSPVAGSYEQYF. The rearrangement uses TRBV4-1 and TRBJ2-7; the match to TRBD2 covers 7 bases. CDR3 length equals 14 residues. V was pared by 4 bases and J by 0 bases, with 3 bases of the junction left unmatched. Germline CDR1 MGHRA, CDR2 YSYEKL.

This sequence joins TRBV7-6 and TRBJ2-5; 9 bases line up with TRBD1. V lost 5 bases, J lost 5 bases, and 9 bases stayed unmatched. Germline CDR1 reads SGHVS; CDR2 reads FNYEAQ. The CDR3 length is 15 residues. For the CDR3, the DNA is TGTGCCAGCAGCCCCGGCAGGGGACAGGGTGAGACCCAGTACTTC. As protein: CASSPGRGQGETQYF.

Of note for this clone: The sample carries other DNA sequences with the same CDR3. The DNA of the CDR3 is TGTGCCAGCAGCTTCGAGCGGGGCACCTACGAGCAGTACTTC. Its translation is CASSFERGTYEQYF. This rearrangement joins TRBV11-2 to TRBJ2-7; the match to TRBD2 covers 7 bases. Germline V gene lookup returns CDR1 SGHAT and CDR2 FQNNGV. V gave up 3 bases and J gave up 2 bases; unmatched junction bases: 4. The CDR3 extends over 14 amino acids.

This sequence joins TRBV6-5 and TRBJ2-7; tentative D call: TRBD1 (5 bases). Trimming shortened V by 9 bases and J by 0 bases, and 9 bases separated the two germline ends. This CDR3 region has 12 residues. The germline V gene encodes CDR1 MNHEY and CDR2 SVGAGI. The CDR3 bases are TGTGCCAGTATAGGGGACTCCTACGAGCAGTACTTC. As protein: CASIGDSYEQYF.

V is TRBV5-4 and J is TRBJ1-2, with D possibly TRBD1 on 5 matching bases. V shed 4 bases and J shed 3 bases, with 10 bases lying between them. The CDR3 consists of 13 residues. CDR1 SGHNT and CDR2 YYREEE come from the germline V gene (reference sequence). CDR3: CASSLTRDYGYTF. The CDR3 nucleotides read TGTGCCAGCAGCCTGACCAGGGACTATGGCTACACCTTC.